This T cell receptor beta chain was documented in a study of cytomegalovirus exposure and HLA in healthy donors. Background on the study: Genetic ancestry analysis placed over 75% of the 400 or so donors that were genotyped in the Caucasian-associated cluster.

CDR3 length: 13 amino acids. The V and J ends lost 0 bases and 7 bases respectively, with 5 bases between them. Germline V gene lookup returns CDR1 SGHDT and CDR2 YYEEEE. Donors consisted of healthy bone marrow donors. Researchers ran the PCR with 60 Vbeta and 13 Jbeta primers. Measured with immunoSEQ multiplex PCR; TCRdb has only the in-frame clones, and not every one. This table holds about 190,000 clones, 83% found once. This clonotype was sampled from a man aged 50 to 59 in good health and CMV-seronegative. The sample comprised PBMCs. The chain is built from TRBV5-6 and TRBJ1-6; D remains unclear. The chain's CDR3 is CASSLAQNSPLHF. CDR3 nucleotides: TGTGCCAGCAGCTTGGCCCAGAATTCACCCCTCCACTTT.